The 10 T cell receptor beta chains in this list originate from one sample, sequenced in a study of T cells in narcolepsy. TCRdb's table, derived via immunoSEQ multiplex PCR, lists solely in-frame clones and lacks some. The sample lists around 22,000 clones, about 80% occurring once. Sequencing used memory (CD45RA-) CD4+ T cells from blood. The source of these receptors is a human donor in good health.

The chain uses TRBV6-5 and TRBJ1-1; D remains unclear. The CDR3 is 12 residues long. Germline V CDR1 and CDR2: MNHEY, SVGAGI. V was pared by 6 bases and J by 1 base, with 6 bases between. The CDR3 DNA follows: TGTGCCAGCAGGGTGGGGAACACTGAAGCTTTCTTT. Amino acid sequence: CASRVGNTEAFF.

V is TRBV7-2 and J is TRBJ1-2; 7 nucleotides align to TRBD1. J gave up 2 bases and V 1 base, and 4 bases lay outside the gene matches. The CDR3 is made up of 15 amino acids. From germline, CDR1 is SGHTA and CDR2 FQGNSA. The CDR3 region is CASSLVGTENYGYTF. In DNA form, the CDR3 reads TGTGCCAGCAGCTTAGTAGGGACAGAAAACTATGGCTACACCTTC.

The J gene is TRBJ2-5, the V gene TRBV19; TRBD2 matches 7 bases. CDR3 length: 15 amino acids. The germline V gene encodes CDR1 LNHDA and CDR2 SQIVND (reference sequence). V lost 4 bases, J lost 6 bases, and 11 bases stayed unmatched. Written as DNA, the CDR3 is TGTGCCAGTAGTAGCTCGATGGGGGGAGGGAAGACCCAGTACTTC. It yields the protein CASSSSMGGGKTQYF.

The gene calls are TRBV6-5 and TRBJ2-5; 8 nucleotides agree with TRBD2. With 8 bases clipped from V and 1 base from J, the junction kept 6 bases outside the gene matches. The length of the CDR3 is 14 residues. Germline-derived CDR1 and CDR2 are MNHEY and SVGAGI. The CDR3 coding sequence is TGTGCCAGCTACTTCAGCGGGGGCCAAGAGACCCAGTACTTC. As protein: CASYFSGGQETQYF.

J is TRBJ1-6 and V is TRBV5-1, with a weak D call TRBD1 (6 bases). The CDR3 runs to 14 residues. With 1 base removed from V and 5 bases from J, the gap between germline ends came to 7 bases. Germline-derived CDR1 and CDR2 are SGHRS and YFSETQ. CDR3 coding DNA: TGCGCCAGCAGCTTGTCAGGGGATAATTCACCCCTCCACTTT. This translates into CASSLSGDNSPLHF.

The rearrangement links TRBV11-2 to TRBJ2-5; no definite D call. Gene TRBJ2-7 matches the end of the DNA better, so the J call may be wrong. Germline CDR1 is SGHAT and CDR2 is FQNNGV. The CDR3 loop spans 15 amino acids. As DNA, the CDR3 is TGTGCCAGCAGCTTAGAAAGGACGAGCTCCTACGAGCAGTACTTC. Protein: CASSLERTSSYEQYF.

The CDR3 sequence is CASSLFRGDNEQFF. As DNA, the CDR3 is TGTGCCAGCAGCTTGTTTCGGGGGGACAATGAGCAGTTCTTC. V is TRBV5-4 and J is TRBJ2-1, with 7 bases lining up with TRBD2. CDR1 and CDR2 (germline): SGHNT, YYREEE (reference sequence). The V gene end was trimmed by 1 base and the J gene end by 5 bases; junction bases not matched to a gene: 3. The CDR3 consists of 14 residues. Full variable domain (outside the CDR3, taken from reference TRBV5-4 and TRBJ2-1): ETGVTQSPTHLIKTRGQQVTLRCSSQSGHNTVSWYQQALGQGPQFIFQYYREEENGRGNFPPRFSGLQFPNYSSELNVNALELDDSALYLCASSLFRGDNEQFFGPGTRLTVL.

A few counts support this clone. V and J are TRBV5-1 and TRBJ1-2; D perhaps matches TRBD1 (5 bases). CDR1 is SGHRS, CDR2 YFSETQ, per germline. Trimming shortened V by 0 bases and J by 8 bases, and 8 bases separated the two germline ends. The CDR3 has 12 amino acids. The CDR3 DNA sequence: TGCGCCAGCAGCTTGGACAGGACCGGCTACACCTTC. Amino acids: CASSLDRTGYTF. Based on the CDR3 plus reference TRBV5-1 and TRBJ1-2, the full variable domain is KAGVTQTPRYLIKTRGQQVTLSCSPISGHRSVSWYQQTPGQGLQFLFEYFSETQRNKGNFPGRFSGRQFSNSRSEMNVSTLELGDSALYLCASSLDRTGYTFGSGTRLTVV.

Only a few counts were recorded for this clone. This sequence joins TRBV10-3 and TRBJ2-2; 8 bases agree with TRBD2. Trimming took 6 bases from V and 6 from J; bases not matched to a gene: 15. This CDR3 contains 17 residues. The V gene's germline CDR1 is ENHRY and CDR2 SYGVKD. DNA of the CDR3: TGTGCCATCAGGTCGAGGGTAGCGGGGCCTCTTTCCGGGGAGCTGTTTTTT. The encoded protein is CAIRSRVAGPLSGELFF.

V is TRBV18 and J is TRBJ2-2, with 7 bases fitting TRBD2. V shed 1 base, J shed 2 bases, and the junction held 10 bases outside the gene matches. The CDR3 runs 18 residues. In germline, CDR1 is KGHSH, CDR2 LQKENI. The CDR3 loop is CASSPRYPGGGNTGELFF. DNA of the CDR3: TGTGCCAGCTCACCACGGTACCCAGGCGGGGGAAACACCGGGGAGCTGTTTTTT. The full variable domain, completed using reference TRBV18 and TRBJ2-2, is NAGVMQNPRHLVRRRGQEARLRCSPMKGHSHVYWYRQLPEEGLKFMVYLQKENIIDESGMPKERFSAEFPKEGPSILRIQQVVRGDSAAYFCASSPRYPGGGNTGELFFGEGSRLTVL.